This T cell receptor beta chain was sequenced in a study of early T cells in non-severe SARS-CoV-2 infection. As for the study in general: Sequencing of bulk RNA from unsorted whole blood was done, without chain pairing. Overall study results and limits: Reliance on VDJdb matching favored anti-spike CD8 responses; private and CD4 specificities were missed.

In its sample, this clonotype was seen many times. Its target is unknown. Each single cDNA molecule received a unique molecular identifier. TCRdb independently ran MiXCR on the 5' RACE reads; one entry per CDR3 protein. The table shows 50,000 to 75,000 distinct CDR3 sequences, with over 4.5% occurring only once. The CDR3 length is 13 residues. The TCR sequence derives from an adult who was a healthcare worker with PCR-confirmed SARS-CoV-2 infection or an uninfected control (not recorded which). The chain recombines TRBV12-3 or TRBV12-4 with TRBJ2-2, with 8 bases matching TRBD2. Sequencing was performed on whole blood, taken at baseline. The CDR3 protein is CAVRLAGSGELFF. The CDR3 nucleotides read TGTGCAGTCCGTCTAGCGGGTTCCGGGGAGCTGTTTTTT.